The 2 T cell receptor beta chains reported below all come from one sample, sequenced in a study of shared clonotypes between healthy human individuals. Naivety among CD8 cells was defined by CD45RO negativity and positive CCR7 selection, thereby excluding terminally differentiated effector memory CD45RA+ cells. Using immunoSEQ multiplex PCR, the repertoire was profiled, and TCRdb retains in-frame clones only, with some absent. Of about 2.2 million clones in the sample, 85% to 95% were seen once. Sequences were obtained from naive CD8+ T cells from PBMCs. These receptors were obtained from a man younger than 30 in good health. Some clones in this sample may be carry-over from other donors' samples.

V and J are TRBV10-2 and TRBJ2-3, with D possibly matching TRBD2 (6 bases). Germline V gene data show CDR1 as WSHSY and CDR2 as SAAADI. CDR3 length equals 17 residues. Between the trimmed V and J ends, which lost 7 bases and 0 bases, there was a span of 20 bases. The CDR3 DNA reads TGCGCCAGCACGGTGGGAGGCGGGACCCCTAGCACAGATACGCAGTATTTT. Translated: CASTVGGGTPSTDTQYF.

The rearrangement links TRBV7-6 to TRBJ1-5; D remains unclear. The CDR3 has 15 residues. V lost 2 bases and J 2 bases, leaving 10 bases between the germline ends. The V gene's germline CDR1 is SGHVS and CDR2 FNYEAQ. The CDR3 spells CASSLKSGGNQPQHF. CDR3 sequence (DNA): TGTGCCAGCAGCTTAAAGAGCGGGGGCAATCAGCCCCAGCATTTT.